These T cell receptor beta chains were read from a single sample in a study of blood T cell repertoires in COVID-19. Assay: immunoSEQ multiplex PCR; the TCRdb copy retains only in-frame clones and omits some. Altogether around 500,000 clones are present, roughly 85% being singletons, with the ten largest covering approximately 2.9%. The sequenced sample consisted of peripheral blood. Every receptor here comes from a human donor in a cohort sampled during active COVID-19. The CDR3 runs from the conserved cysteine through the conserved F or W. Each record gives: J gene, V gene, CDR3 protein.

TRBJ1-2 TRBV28 CASSFGSLQGKINYGYTF
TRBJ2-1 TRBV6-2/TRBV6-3 CASSYSTTSGNEQFF
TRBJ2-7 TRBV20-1 CSASWGDHEQYF
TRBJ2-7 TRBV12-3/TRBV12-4 CASSLDNSYEQYF
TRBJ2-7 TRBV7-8 CASSSSASSPYEQYF
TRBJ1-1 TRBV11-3 CASSSLRGTEAFF
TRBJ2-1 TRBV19 CASRPSGSVYNEQFF
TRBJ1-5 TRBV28 CASSLKWTGHSNQPQHF
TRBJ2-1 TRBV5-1 CASSLRGLAGGPRNEQFF
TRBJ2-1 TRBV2 CASIFGPGWNEQFF
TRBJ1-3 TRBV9 CASSPSSGNTIYF
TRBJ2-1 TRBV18 CASSPLPGLSYNEQFF
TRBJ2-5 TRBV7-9 CASSFGQVLVETQYF
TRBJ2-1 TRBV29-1 CSVERLAGGSEQFF
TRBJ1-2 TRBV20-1 CSARTGRGYTF
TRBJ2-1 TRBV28 CASSTRLAGAYNEQFF